This passage covers 14 T cell receptor beta chains from one sample sequenced in a study of blood T cell repertoires in COVID-19. The repertoire was sequenced with immunoSEQ multiplex PCR; TCRdb's copy has only in-frame clones and lacks some. Here the sample spans roughly 230,000 clones, over 80% being singletons. Source material: peripheral blood. Source of these receptors: an older woman with active or convalescent COVID-19.

This chain links TRBV7-6 with TRBJ1-3, with D maybe TRBD1 (5 bases). The CDR3 is made up of 18 amino acids. In germline, CDR1 is SGHVS, CDR2 FNYEAQ. V gave up 2 bases and J gave up 0 bases, with 17 bases separating them. CDR3 loop: CASSLKRGRSDSGNTIYF. CDR3 coding DNA: TGTGCCAGCAGCTTAAAAAGGGGCAGGAGTGACTCTGGAAACACCATATATTTT.

This chain links TRBV19 with TRBJ2-2, with D perhaps matching TRBD1 (6 bases). The V gene's germline CDR1 is LNHDA and CDR2 SQIVND (reference sequence). Trimming cost V 5 bases and J 5 bases, with 21 bases left between them. The CDR3 extends over 17 amino acids. The CDR3 is CASSPVAGEFRTGELFF. CDR3 nucleotides: TGTGCCAGTAGTCCAGTGGCAGGGGAATTCAGAACCGGGGAGCTGTTTTTT.

This clone was observed a few times. This chain connects TRBV12-3 or TRBV12-4 to TRBJ1-5; D is undetermined. CDR3 size: 13 residues. V gave up 6 bases and J gave up 5 bases, with 11 bases separating them. The DNA for the CDR3 is TGTGCCAGCAGCCCAGATGGCCATCAGCCCCAGCATTTT. Translated, it gives CASSPDGHQPQHF.

The gene calls are TRBV24-1 and TRBJ2-7; 12 bases align to TRBD1. Germline CDR1 is KGHDR and CDR2 is SFDVKD. This CDR3 is 15 amino acids long. Losses at the gene ends were 5 bases for V and 7 bases for J; bases not matched to a gene: 8. The CDR3 nucleotides are TGTGCCACCAGTGGCTGGGACAGGGGGCGGTATGAGCAGTACTTC. Translated: CATSGWDRGRYEQYF.

The chain couples TRBV5-1 to TRBJ2-5, with 9 bases identical to TRBD1. In germline, CDR1 is SGHRS, CDR2 YFSETQ. The CDR3 has 15 residues. V lost 5 bases, J lost 4 bases, and 9 bases stayed unmatched. The CDR3 sequence is CASSQTGTGIETQYF. The CDR3 coding sequence is TGCGCCAGCAGTCAAACCGGGACAGGGATAGAGACCCAGTACTTC.

The chain has TRBV28 and TRBJ1-2; D remains unclear. Between the trimmed V and J ends, which lost 2 bases and 5 bases, there was a span of 9 bases. The CDR3 covers 13 residues. Germline values: CDR1 MDHEN, CDR2 SYDVKM. The CDR3 region has the DNA TGTGCCAGCAGTTTACAAACGGTTTATGGCTACACCTTC. This translates into CASSLQTVYGYTF.

The chain combines TRBV30 with TRBJ2-7, with D perhaps TRBD1 (6 bases). Between the trimmed V and J ends, which lost 0 bases and 0 bases, there was a span of 15 bases. This CDR3 has 16 amino acids. CDR1 and CDR2 (germline): GTSNPN, SVGIG (reference sequence). In DNA, the CDR3 is TGTGCCTGGAGTGTACCCGGGACACTCTCCTCCTACGAGCAGTACTTC. Residues: CAWSVPGTLSSYEQYF.

This chain uses TRBV27 with TRBJ2-3, with 8 positions matching TRBD2. Germline lookup yields CDR1 MNHEY and CDR2 SMNVEV (reference sequence). The CDR3 sequence is 15 residues long. The junction had 7 bases not matched to a gene; V was cut back by 2 bases and J by 6 bases. CDR3 sequence reads: CASSLRLAPEDTQYF. The CDR3 DNA sequence: TGTGCCAGCAGTTTACGACTAGCGCCCGAGGATACGCAGTATTTT.

This chain's CDR3 is CASSLYGEAFF. CDR3 coding DNA: TGTGCCAGCAGTTTATACGGTGAAGCTTTCTTT. The chain links TRBV28 to TRBJ1-1; the D is unclear. Between the trimmed V and J ends, which lost 1 base and 7 bases, there was a span of 4 bases. This CDR3 contains 11 residues. The germline V gene encodes CDR1 MDHEN and CDR2 SYDVKM.

The chain links TRBV5-1 to TRBJ2-3; 8 nucleotides match TRBD2. The CDR3 runs 17 residues. Germline lookup yields CDR1 SGHRS and CDR2 YFSETQ. Trimming removed 0 bases from V and 2 bases from J; junction bases left unmatched: 8. CDR3 loop: CASSLVRAGAFTDTQYF. The CDR3 bases are TGCGCCAGCAGCTTGGTCCGAGCGGGGGCCTTCACAGATACGCAGTATTTT. The whole variable domain, remainder taken from reference TRBV5-1 and TRBJ2-3, is KAGVTQTPRYLIKTRGQQVTLSCSPISGHRSVSWYQQTPGQGLQFLFEYFSETQRNKGNFPGRFSGRQFSNSRSEMNVSTLELGDSALYLCASSLVRAGAFTDTQYFGPGTRLTVL.

The CDR3 DNA is TGCGCCAGCAGCCAAGCAGCAGGGGGCAATGAGCAGTTCTTC. This translates into CASSQAAGGNEQFF. This sequence joins TRBV4-1 and TRBJ2-1, with 7 bases aligning to TRBD1. The CDR3 is 14 residues long. CDR1 MGHRA and CDR2 YSYEKL come from the germline V gene. V dropped 1 base and J dropped 6; count of bases not matched to a gene: 3.

The chain couples TRBV19 to TRBJ1-6, with 9 bases fitting TRBD1. The germline V gene encodes CDR1 LNHDA and CDR2 SQIVND (reference sequence). Trimming removed 7 bases from V and 7 bases from J; junction bases left unmatched: 8. CDR3 length: 15 amino acids. For the CDR3, the DNA is TGTGCCAGTACCCCTCAACAGGGGGCGAATTCACCCCTCCACTTT. It encodes CASTPQQGANSPLHF.

The chain employs TRBV11-3 and TRBJ2-7, with D tentatively TRBD1 (7 bases). Germline V gene sequence: CDR1 SGHNT, CDR2 YENEEA. The CDR3 is 16 amino acids. V was pared by 4 bases and J by 1 base, with 17 bases between. The CDR3 protein is CASSSRGGQESYEQYF. CDR3 nucleotide sequence: TGTGCCAGCAGCTCGCGGGGCGGACAGGAATCCTACGAGCAGTACTTC. Complete variable domain (other parts from reference TRBV11-3 and TRBJ2-7): EAGVVQSPRYKIIEKKQPVAFWCNPISGHNTLYWYLQNLGQGPELLIRYENEEAVDDSQLPKDRFSAERLKGVDSTLKIQPAELGDSAVYLCASSSRGGQESYEQYFGPGTRLTVT.

Only a few counts were recorded for this clone. The sample contains more than one DNA sequence encoding this CDR3. The V and J genes are TRBV19 and TRBJ1-5; no clear D gene. Germline assignment: CDR1 LNHDA and CDR2 SQIVND (reference sequence). V was clipped by 1 base and J by 5 bases, with 3 bases between them. This CDR3 is 12 amino acids long. The CDR3 DNA follows: TGTGCCAGTAGTATAGTCGATCAGCCCCAGCATTTT. This codes for CASSIVDQPQHF.